The TCR beta chain described here comes from a study of Graves' ophthalmopathy and Graves' hyperthyroidism. Enrollment excluded any patients with other autoimmune diseases, uncontrolled infections, pregnancy or lactation. From fresh peripheral blood, roughly 11 ml in volume, the PBMCs were obtained. Amplification of the TCR beta CDR3 regions used RNA transcripts (as template). HTBI-primed RT-PCR formed the first round, and a multiplex PCR formed the second. TCRdb independently ran MiXCR on the multiplex PCR reads; one entry per CDR3 protein. The table includes 500,000 to 700,000 distinct CDR3 sequences, about a fifth detected once. CDR3 length equals 13 residues. With 8 bases removed from V and 4 bases from J, the gap between germline ends came to 14 bases. CDR1 WNHNN and CDR2 SYGVQD come from the germline V gene (reference sequence). In the case of this clonotype: The antigen is unknown.

Study results and limitations: A majority of expanded thyroid clonotypes exceeding 0.001 frequency were likewise present in blood.

This sequence was found in a woman between 18 and 29 years old with stable Graves' hyperthyroidism. Some clones in this sample may be carry-over from other donors' samples. The sample taken for sequencing was peripheral blood. The J gene is TRBJ1-1, the V gene TRBV10-1; no definite D call. CDR3 protein: CASLEVMGTEAFF. The CDR3 region has the DNA TGCGCCAGCCTGGAGGTCATGGGCACTGAAGCTTTCTTT.